The entry below gives a single T cell receptor beta chain sequence along with its context. The target antigen is unknown. TCRbeta library preparation incorporated unique molecular identifiers. TCRdb independently ran MiXCR on the PCR reads; one entry per CDR3 protein. The profile shows about 870,000 distinct CDR3 sequences, approximately 15% of them singletons. The source of the sample is a study of T-cell reconstitution after alpha-beta-depleted transplantation in children. Study-level findings and limits: The origin of high day-60 TCRbeta diversity in some patients lay in surviving recipient T cells and thymic progenitors. Most T-cell counts and diversity one year after the transplant came from T cells that were newly produced. At around two months after transplant, the alpha-beta T cells were reportedly derived from several hundred expanded clones that came from non-depleted graft cells.

Per germline, CDR1 DFQATT and CDR2 SNEGSKA (reference sequence). The CDR3 sequence is 13 residues long. V lost 1 base and J 10 bases, leaving 14 bases between the germline ends. The chain employs TRBV20-1 and TRBJ2-1; a weak D match, TRBD1 (5 bases). The origin of this receptor is a male patient between 10 and 17 years old who had a stem cell transplant for acute lymphoblastic leukemia, so the T cells may come from the graft donor. Sequenced here: PBMCs, mostly from graft donor cells, sampled 360 days after TCRalphabeta/CD19-depleted stem cell transplant. CDR3: CSARARALEEQFF. CDR3 DNA sequence: TGCAGTGCTAGAGCCAGGGCTTTGGAGGAGCAGTTCTTC.